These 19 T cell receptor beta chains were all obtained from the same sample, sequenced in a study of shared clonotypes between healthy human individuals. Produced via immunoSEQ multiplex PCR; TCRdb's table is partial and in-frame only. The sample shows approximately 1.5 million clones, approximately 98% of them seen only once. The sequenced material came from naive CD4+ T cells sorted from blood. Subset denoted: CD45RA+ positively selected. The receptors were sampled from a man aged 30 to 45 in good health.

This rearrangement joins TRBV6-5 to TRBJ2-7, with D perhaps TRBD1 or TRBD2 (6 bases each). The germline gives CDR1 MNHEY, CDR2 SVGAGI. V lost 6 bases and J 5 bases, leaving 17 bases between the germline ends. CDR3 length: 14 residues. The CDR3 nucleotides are TGTGCCAGCAGCTCACCGGGGGACACCCACGAGCAGTACTTC. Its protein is CASSSPGDTHEQYF.

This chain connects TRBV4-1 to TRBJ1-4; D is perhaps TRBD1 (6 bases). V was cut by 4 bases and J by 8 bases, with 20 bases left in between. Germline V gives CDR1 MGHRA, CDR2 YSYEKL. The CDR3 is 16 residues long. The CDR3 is CASSRLRGDLSEKLFF. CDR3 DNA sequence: TGCGCCAGCAGCCGGCTAAGGGGGGACCTGTCGGAAAAACTGTTTTTT.

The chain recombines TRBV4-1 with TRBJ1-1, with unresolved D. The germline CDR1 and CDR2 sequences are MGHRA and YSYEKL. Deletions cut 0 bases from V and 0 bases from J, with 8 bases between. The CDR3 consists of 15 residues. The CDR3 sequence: CASSQEDLLNTEAFF. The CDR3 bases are TGCGCCAGCAGCCAAGAGGACCTTCTGAACACTGAAGCTTTCTTT.

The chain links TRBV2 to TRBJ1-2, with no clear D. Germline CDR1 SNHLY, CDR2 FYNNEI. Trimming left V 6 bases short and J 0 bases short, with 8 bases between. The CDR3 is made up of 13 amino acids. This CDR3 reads CASRDGSNYGYTF. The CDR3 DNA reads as TGTGCCAGCAGGGACGGCTCTAACTATGGCTACACCTTC.

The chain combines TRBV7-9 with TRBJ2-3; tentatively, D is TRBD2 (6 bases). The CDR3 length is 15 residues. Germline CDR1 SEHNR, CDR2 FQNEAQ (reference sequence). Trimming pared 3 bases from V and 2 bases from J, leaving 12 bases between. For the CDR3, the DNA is TGTGCCAGCAGCTTTCGACGGGGGACCACAGATACGCAGTATTTT. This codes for CASSFRRGTTDTQYF.

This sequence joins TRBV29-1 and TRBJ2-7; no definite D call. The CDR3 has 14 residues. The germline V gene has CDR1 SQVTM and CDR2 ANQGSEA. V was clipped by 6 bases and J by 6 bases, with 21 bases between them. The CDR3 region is CSVTHTVGNPEQYF. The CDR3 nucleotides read TGCAGCGTAACCCACACGGTAGGGAATCCCGAGCAGTACTTC.

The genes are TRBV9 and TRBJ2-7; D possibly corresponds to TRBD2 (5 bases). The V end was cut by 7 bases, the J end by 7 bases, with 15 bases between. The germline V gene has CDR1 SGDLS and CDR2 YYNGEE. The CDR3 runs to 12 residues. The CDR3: CASEGVTGEQYF. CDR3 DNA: TGTGCCAGCGAGGGTGTGACGGGGGAGCAGTACTTC. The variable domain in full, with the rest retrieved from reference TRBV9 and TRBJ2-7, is DSGVTQTPKHLITATGQRVTLRCSPRSGDLSVYWYQQSLDQGLQFLIQYYNGEERAKGNILERFSAQQFPDLHSELNLSSLELGDSALYFCASEGVTGEQYFGPGTRLTVT.

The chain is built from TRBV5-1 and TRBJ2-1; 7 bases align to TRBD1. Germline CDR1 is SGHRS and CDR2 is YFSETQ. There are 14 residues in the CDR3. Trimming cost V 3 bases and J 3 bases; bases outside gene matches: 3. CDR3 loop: CASSSDRNYNEQFF. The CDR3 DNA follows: TGCGCCAGCAGCTCGGACAGGAACTACAATGAGCAGTTCTTC.

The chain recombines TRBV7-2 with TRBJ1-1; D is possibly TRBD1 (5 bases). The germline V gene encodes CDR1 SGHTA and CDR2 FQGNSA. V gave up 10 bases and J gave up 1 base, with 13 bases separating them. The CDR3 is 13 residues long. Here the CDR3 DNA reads TGTGCCACAAAAACGGGGGGGAACACTGAAGCTTTCTTT. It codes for CATKTGGNTEAFF.

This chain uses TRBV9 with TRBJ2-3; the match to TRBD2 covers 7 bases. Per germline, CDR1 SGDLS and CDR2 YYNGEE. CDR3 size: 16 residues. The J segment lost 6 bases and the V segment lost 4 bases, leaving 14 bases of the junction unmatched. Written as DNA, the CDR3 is TGTGCCAGCAGCATAGCCACTAGCGCGGTCAGGGATACGCAGTATTTT. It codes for CASSIATSAVRDTQYF.

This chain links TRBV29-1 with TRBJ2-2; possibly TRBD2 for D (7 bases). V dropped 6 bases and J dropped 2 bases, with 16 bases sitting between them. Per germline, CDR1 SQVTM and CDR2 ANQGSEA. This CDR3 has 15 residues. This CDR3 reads CSVGGAGANTGELFF. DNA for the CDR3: TGCAGCGTGGGGGGCGCGGGAGCAAACACCGGGGAGCTGTTTTTT.

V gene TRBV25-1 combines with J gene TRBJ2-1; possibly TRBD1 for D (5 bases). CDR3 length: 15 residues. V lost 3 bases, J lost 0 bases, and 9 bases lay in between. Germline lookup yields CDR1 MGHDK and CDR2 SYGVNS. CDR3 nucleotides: TGTGCCAGCAGTGACGACAGAAGCTCCTACAATGAGCAGTTCTTC. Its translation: CASSDDRSSYNEQFF. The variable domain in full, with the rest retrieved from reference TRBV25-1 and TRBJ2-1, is EADIYQTPRYLVIGTGKKITLECSQTMGHDKMYWYQQDPGMELHLIHYSYGVNSTEKGDLSSESTVSRIRTEHFPLTLESARPSHTSQYLCASSDDRSSYNEQFFGPGTRLTVL.

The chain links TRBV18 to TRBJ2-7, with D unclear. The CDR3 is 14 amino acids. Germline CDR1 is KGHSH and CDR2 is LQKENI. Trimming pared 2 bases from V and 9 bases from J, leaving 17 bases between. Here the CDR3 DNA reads TGTGCCAGCTCACCAAATGGATTAGGCTCCGGGCAGTACTTC. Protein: CASSPNGLGSGQYF. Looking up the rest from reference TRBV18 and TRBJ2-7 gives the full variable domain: NAGVMQNPRHLVRRRGQEARLRCSPMKGHSHVYWYRQLPEEGLKFMVYLQKENIIDESGMPKERFSAEFPKEGPSILRIQQVVRGDSAAYFCASSPNGLGSGQYFGPGTRLTVT.

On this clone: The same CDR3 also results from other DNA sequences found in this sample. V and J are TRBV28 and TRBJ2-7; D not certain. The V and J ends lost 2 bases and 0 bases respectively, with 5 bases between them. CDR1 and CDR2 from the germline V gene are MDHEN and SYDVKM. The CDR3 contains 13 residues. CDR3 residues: CASSLVPSYEQYF. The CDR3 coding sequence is TGTGCCAGCAGTTTAGTTCCCTCCTACGAGCAGTACTTC.

CDR3 DNA: TGTGCCAGCAGTTACCCAGGGACAACCTACAATGAGCAGTTCTTC. Its translation: CASSYPGTTYNEQFF. This chain uses TRBV6-6 with TRBJ2-1, with D possibly TRBD1 on 6 matching bases. The germline V and J ends were trimmed by 2 bases and 2 bases, with 10 bases remaining between them. The CDR3 runs 15 residues. The germline V gene encodes CDR1 MNHNY and CDR2 SVGAGI (reference sequence).

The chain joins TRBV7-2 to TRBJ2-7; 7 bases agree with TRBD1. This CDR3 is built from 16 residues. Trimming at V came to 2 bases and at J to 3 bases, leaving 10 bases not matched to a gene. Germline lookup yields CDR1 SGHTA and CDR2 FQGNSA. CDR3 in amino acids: CASSLTGTQGVYEQYF. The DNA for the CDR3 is TGTGCCAGCAGCTTAACCGGGACCCAGGGGGTCTACGAGCAGTACTTC.

CDR3 DNA sequence: TGTGCCAGCTCACCGGAGTGGGGGGCCGGAGCTTTCTTT. It codes for CASSPEWGAGAFF. The genes are TRBV18 and TRBJ1-1; maybe TRBD1 (6 bases). Trimming removed 3 bases at V and 10 bases at J, with 15 bases between. The CDR3 extends over 13 amino acids. Germline V gives CDR1 KGHSH, CDR2 LQKENI.

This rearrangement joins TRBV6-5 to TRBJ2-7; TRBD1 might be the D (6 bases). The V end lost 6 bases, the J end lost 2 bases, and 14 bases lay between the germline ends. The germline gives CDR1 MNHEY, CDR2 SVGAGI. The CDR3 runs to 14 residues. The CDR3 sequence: CASRQGQGTYEQYF. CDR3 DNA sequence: TGTGCCAGCAGACAAGGGCAGGGGACCTACGAGCAGTACTTC.

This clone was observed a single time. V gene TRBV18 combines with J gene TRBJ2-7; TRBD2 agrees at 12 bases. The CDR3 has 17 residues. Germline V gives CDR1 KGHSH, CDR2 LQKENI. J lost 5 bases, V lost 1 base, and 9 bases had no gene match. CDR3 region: CASSPLRLAGAPNEQYF. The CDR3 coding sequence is TGTGCCAGCTCACCACTACGACTAGCGGGAGCACCCAACGAGCAGTACTTC.